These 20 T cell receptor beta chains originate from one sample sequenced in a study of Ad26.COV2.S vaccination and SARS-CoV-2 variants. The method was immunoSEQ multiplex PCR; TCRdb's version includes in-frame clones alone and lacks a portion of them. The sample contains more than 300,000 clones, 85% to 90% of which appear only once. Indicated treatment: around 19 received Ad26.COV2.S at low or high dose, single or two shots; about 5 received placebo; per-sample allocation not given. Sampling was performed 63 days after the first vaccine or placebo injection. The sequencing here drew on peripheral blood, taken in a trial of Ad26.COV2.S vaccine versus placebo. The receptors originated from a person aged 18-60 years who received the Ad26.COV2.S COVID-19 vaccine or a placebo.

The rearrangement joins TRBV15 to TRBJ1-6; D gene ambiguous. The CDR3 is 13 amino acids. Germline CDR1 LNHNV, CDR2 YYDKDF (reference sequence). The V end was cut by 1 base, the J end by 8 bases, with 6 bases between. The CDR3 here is CATSRAQDSPLHF. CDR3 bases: TGTGCCACCAGCAGAGCCCAGGATTCACCCCTCCACTTT. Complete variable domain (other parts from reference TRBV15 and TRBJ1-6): DAMVIQNPRYQVTQFGKPVTLSCSQTLNHNVMYWYQQKSSQAPKLLFHYYDKDFNNEADTPDNFQSRRPNTSFCFLDIRSPGLGDTAMYLCATSRAQDSPLHFGNGTRLTVT.

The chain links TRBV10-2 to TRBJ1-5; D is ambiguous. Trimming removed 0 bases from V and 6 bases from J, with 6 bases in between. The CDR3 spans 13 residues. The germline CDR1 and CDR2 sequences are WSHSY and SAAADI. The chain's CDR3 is CASSESGAQPQHF. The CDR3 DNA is TGCGCCAGCAGTGAGTCTGGAGCTCAGCCCCAGCATTTT.

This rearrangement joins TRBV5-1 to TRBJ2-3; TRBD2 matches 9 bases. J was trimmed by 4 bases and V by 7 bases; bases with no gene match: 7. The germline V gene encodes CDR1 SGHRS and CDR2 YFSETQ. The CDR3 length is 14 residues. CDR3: CASGSRGGADTQYF. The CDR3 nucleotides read TGCGCCAGCGGTTCTCGCGGGGGGGCAGATACGCAGTATTTT.

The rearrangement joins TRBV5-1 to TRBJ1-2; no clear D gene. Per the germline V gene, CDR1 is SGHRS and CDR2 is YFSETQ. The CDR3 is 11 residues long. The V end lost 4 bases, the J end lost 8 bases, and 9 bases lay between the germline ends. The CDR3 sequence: CASSGSVGYTF. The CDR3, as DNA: TGCGCCAGCAGCGGGAGTGTAGGCTACACCTTC. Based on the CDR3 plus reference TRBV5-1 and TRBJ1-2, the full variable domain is KAGVTQTPRYLIKTRGQQVTLSCSPISGHRSVSWYQQTPGQGLQFLFEYFSETQRNKGNFPGRFSGRQFSNSRSEMNVSTLELGDSALYLCASSGSVGYTFGSGTRLTVV.

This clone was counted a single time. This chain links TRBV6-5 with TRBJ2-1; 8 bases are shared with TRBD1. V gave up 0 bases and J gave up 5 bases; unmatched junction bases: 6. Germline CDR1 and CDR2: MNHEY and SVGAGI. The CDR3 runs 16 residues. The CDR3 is CASSYSWDRRDNEQFF. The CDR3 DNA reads TGTGCCAGCAGTTACTCGTGGGACAGGCGTGACAATGAGCAGTTCTTC.

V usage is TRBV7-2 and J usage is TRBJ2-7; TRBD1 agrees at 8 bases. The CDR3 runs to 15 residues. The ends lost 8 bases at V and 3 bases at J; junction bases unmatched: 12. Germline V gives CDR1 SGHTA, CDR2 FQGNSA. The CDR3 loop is CASGATGGTIYEQYF. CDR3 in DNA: TGTGCCAGCGGGGCAACAGGGGGGACGATCTACGAGCAGTACTTC.

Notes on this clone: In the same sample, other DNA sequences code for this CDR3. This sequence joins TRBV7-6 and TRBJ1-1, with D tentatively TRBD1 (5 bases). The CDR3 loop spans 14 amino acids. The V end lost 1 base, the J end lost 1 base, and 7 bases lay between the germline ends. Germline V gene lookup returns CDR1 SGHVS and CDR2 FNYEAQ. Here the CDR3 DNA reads TGTGCCAGCAGCTTAGGGCAGGGGAACACTGAAGCTTTCTTT. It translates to CASSLGQGNTEAFF.

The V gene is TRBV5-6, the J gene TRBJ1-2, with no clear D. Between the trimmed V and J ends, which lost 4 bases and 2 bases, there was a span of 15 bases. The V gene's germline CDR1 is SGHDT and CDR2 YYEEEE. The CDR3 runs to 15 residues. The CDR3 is CASSPRKKMNYGYTF. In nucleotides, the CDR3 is TGTGCCAGCAGCCCCCGGAAGAAGATGAACTATGGCTACACCTTC.

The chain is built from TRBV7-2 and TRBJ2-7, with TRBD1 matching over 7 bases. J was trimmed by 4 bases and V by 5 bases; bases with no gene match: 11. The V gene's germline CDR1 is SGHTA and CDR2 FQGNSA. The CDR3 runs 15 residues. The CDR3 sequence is CASSPRSGTEYEQYF. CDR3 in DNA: TGTGCCAGCAGCCCCCGATCCGGGACAGAATACGAGCAGTACTTC.

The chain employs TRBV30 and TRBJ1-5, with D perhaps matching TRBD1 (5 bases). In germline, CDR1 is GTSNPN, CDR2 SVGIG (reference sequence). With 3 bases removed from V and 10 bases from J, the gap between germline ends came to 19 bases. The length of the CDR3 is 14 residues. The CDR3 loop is CAWRGVSESAPQHF. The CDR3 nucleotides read TGTGCCTGGAGAGGGGTTTCGGAATCGGCACCCCAGCATTTT.

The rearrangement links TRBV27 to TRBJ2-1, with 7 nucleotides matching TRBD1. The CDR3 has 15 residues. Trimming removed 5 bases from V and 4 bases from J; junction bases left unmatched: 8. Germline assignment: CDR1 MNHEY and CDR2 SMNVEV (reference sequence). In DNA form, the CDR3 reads TGTGCCAGCAGTATCAGGACAGGCTCTTACAATGAGCAGTTCTTC. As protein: CASSIRTGSYNEQFF.

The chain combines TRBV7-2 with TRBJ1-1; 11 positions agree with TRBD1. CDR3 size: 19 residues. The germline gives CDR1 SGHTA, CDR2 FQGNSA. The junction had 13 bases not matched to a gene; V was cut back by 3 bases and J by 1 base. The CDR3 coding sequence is TGTGCCAGCAGCTTCACCGGGACAGGGGGTTTTTTTCGGAACACTGAAGCTTTCTTT. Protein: CASSFTGTGGFFRNTEAFF.

The CDR3 here is CASSQDTQNSNQPQHF. The CDR3 DNA reads TGCGCCAGCAGCCAAGACACACAGAATAGCAATCAGCCCCAGCATTTT. The V call is TRBV4-3, the J call TRBJ1-5; D is undetermined. Trimming took off 0 bases at V and 0 bases at J, with 9 bases between the two ends. The CDR3 runs to 16 residues. Germline V lookup: CDR1 LGHNA, CDR2 YSLEER.

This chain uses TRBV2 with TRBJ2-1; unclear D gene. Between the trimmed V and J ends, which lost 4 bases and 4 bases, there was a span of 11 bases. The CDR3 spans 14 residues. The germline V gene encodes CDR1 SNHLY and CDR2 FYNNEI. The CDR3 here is CASSANTEYNEQFF. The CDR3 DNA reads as TGTGCCAGCAGTGCCAACACAGAATACAATGAGCAGTTCTTC.

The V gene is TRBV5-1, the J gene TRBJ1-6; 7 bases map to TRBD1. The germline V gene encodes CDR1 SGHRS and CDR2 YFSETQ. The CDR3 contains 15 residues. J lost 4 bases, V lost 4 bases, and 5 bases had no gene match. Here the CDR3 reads CASSPDRSYNSPLHF. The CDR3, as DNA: TGCGCCAGCAGCCCGGACAGGTCATATAATTCACCCCTCCACTTT. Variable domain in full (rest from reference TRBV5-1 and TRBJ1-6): KAGVTQTPRYLIKTRGQQVTLSCSPISGHRSVSWYQQTPGQGLQFLFEYFSETQRNKGNFPGRFSGRQFSNSRSEMNVSTLELGDSALYLCASSPDRSYNSPLHFGNGTRLTVT.

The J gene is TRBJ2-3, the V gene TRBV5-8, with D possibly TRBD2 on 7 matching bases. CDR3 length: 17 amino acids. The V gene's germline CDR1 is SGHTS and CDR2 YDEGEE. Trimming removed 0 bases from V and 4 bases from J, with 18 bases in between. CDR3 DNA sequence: TGTGCCAGCAGCTTGGGGGGGGGCGTCGGAGGGCCAGATACGCAGTATTTT. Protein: CASSLGGGVGGPDTQYF.

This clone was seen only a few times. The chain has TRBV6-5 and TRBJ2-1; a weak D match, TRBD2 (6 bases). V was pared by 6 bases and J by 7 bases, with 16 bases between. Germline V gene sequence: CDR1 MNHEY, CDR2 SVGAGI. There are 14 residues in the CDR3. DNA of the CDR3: TGTGCCAGCAGCCGGGGGAGCGGTCGGAATGAGCAGTTCTTC. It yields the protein CASSRGSGRNEQFF.

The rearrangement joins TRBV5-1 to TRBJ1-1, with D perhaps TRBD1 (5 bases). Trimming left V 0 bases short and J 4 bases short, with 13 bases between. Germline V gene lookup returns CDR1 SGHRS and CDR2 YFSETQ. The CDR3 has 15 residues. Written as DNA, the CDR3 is TGCGCCAGCAGCTTGGGGGCAGGGTCGAGCACTGAAGCTTTCTTT. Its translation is CASSLGAGSSTEAFF.

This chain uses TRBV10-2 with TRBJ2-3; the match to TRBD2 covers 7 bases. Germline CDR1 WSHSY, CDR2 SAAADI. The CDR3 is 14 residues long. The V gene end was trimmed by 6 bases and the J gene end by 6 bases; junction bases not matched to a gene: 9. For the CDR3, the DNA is TGCGCCAGCAGGCTAGCGGCCCCTGAGGATACGCAGTATTTT. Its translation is CASRLAAPEDTQYF.

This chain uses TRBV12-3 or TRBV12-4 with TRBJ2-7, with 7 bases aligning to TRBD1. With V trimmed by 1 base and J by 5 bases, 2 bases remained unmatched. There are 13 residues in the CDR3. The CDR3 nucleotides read TGTGCCAGCAGTTTAGGACAGGGAAACGAGCAGTACTTC. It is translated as CASSLGQGNEQYF.